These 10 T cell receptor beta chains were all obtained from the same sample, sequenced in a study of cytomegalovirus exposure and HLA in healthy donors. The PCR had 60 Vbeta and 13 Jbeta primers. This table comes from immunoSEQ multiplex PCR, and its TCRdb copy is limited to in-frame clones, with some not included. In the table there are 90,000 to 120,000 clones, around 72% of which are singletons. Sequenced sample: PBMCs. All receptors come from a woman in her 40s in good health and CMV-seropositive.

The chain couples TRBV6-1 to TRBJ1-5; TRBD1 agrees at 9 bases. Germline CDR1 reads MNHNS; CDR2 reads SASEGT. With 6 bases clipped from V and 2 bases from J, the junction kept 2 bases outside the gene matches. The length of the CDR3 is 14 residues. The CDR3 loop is CASRTGGGNQPQHF. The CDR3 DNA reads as TGTGCCAGCAGAACAGGGGGCGGCAATCAGCCCCAGCATTTT.

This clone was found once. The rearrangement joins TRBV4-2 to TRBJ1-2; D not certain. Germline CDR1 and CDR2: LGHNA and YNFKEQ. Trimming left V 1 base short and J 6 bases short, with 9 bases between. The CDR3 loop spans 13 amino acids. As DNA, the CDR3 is TGTGCCAGCAGCCAAGCCCGAGGAGATGGCTACACCTTC. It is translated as CASSQARGDGYTF.

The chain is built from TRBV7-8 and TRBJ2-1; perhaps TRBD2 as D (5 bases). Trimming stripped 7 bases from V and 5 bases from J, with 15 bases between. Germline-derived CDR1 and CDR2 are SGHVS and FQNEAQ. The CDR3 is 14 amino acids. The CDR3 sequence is CASTFGATNNEQFF. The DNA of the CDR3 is TGTGCCAGCACCTTTGGTGCGACTAACAATGAGCAGTTCTTC.

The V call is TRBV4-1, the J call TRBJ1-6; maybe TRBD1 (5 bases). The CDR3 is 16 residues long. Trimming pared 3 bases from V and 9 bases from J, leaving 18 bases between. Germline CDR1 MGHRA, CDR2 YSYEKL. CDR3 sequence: CASSQPVTQGGSPLHF. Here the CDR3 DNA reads TGCGCCAGCAGCCAGCCGGTTACGCAGGGAGGTTCACCCCTCCACTTT.

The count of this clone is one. The CDR3 loop reads CASSQGQGATDTQYF. CDR3 in DNA: TGCGCCAGCAGCCAAGGACAGGGGGCAACAGATACGCAGTATTTT. The chain employs TRBV5-1 and TRBJ2-3, with TRBD1 identical over 11 bases. This CDR3 contains 15 residues. The ends lost 4 bases at V and 3 bases at J; junction bases unmatched: 4. CDR1 and CDR2 (germline): SGHRS, YFSETQ.

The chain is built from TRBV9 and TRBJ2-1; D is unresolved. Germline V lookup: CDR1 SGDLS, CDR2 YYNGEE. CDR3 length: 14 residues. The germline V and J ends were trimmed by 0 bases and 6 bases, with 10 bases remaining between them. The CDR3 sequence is CASSVGPGSNEQFF. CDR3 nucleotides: TGTGCCAGCAGCGTAGGCCCAGGTTCCAATGAGCAGTTCTTC.

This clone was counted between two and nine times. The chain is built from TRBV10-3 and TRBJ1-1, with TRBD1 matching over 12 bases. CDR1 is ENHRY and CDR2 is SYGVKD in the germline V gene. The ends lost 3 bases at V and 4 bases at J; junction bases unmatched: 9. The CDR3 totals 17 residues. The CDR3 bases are TGTGCCATCAGTGACCCCGGGACAGGGGGCGCGGGCACTGAAGCTTTCTTT. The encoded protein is CAISDPGTGGAGTEAFF.

DNA for the CDR3: TGTGCCTGGAGTGTACAACTAAGCTCCTACAATGAGCAGTTCTTC. Amino acids: CAWSVQLSSYNEQFF. V gene TRBV30 combines with J gene TRBJ2-1; D remains unclear. Trimming took off 0 bases at V and 0 bases at J, with 9 bases between the two ends. Germline CDR1 and CDR2: GTSNPN and SVGIG (reference sequence). The CDR3 covers 15 residues.

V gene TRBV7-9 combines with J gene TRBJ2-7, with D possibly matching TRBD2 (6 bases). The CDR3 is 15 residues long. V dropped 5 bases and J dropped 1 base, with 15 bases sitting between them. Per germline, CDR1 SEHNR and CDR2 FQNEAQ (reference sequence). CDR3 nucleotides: TGTGCCAGCAGCCCTGGATTGCGGGGTTCCTACGAGCAGTACTTC. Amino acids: CASSPGLRGSYEQYF.

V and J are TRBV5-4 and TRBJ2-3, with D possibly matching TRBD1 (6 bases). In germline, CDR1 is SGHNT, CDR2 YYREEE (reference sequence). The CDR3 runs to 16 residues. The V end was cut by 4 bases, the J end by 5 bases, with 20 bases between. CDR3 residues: CASSRPGAQVKDTQYF. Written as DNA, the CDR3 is TGTGCCAGCAGCCGGCCAGGGGCCCAGGTGAAAGATACGCAGTATTTT.